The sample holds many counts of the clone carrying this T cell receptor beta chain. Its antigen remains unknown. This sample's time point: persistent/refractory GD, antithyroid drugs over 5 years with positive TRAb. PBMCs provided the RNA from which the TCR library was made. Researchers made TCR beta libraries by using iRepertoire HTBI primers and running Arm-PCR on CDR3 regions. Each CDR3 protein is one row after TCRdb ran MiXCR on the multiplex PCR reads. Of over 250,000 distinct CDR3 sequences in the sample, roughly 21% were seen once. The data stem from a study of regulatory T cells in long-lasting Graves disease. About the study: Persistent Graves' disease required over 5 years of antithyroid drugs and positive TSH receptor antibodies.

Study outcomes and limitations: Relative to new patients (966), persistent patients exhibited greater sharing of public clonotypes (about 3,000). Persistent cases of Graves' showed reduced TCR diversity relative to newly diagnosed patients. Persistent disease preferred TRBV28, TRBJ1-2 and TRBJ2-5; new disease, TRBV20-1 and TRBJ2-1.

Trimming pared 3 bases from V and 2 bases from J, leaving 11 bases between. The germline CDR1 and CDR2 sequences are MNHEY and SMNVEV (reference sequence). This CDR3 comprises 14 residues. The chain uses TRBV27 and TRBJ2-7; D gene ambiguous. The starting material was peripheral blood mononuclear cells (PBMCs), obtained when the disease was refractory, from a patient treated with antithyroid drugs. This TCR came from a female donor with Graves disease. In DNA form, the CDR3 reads TGTGCCAGCAGTTTGGAGTCCCCGGCCTACGAGCAGTACTTC. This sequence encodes CASSLESPAYEQYF.